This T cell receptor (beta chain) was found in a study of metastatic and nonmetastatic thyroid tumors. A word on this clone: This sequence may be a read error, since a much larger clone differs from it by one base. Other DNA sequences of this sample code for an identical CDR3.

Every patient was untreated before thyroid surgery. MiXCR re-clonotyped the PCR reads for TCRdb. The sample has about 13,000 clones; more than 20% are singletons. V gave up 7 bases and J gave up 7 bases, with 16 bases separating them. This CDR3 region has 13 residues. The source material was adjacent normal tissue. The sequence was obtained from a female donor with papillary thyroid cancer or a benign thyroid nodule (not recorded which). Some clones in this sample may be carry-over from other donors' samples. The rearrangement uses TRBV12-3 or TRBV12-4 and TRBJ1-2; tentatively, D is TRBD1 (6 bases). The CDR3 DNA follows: TGTGCCAGCACTATCAGGGGCTGGGGTGGCTACACCTTC. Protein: CASTIRGWGGYTF.